Here is one T cell receptor beta chain with its context. V lost 7 bases and J lost 2, with 8 bases in between. From germline, CDR1 is MNHNY and CDR2 SVGAGI (reference sequence). This CDR3 is built from 12 residues. The data belong to a study of cytomegalovirus exposure and HLA in healthy donors. Primers included in the PCR were 60 Vbeta and 13 Jbeta primers. Only in-frame clones appear in the TCRdb table, and some are missing; sequencing was by immunoSEQ multiplex PCR. The sample yields approximately 170,000 clones, more than 65% seen once. V usage is TRBV6-6 and J usage is TRBJ2-5; the D gene is possibly TRBD2 (5 bases). The sample consisted of PBMCs. The receptor comes from a man between 18 and 29 years old in good health and CMV-seropositive. DNA of the CDR3: TGTGCCAGCACTCGGGGTCAAGAGACCCAGTACTTC. Translation: CASTRGQETQYF.